This T cell receptor beta chain was sequenced in a study of blood T cell repertoires in COVID-19. Turning to the study itself: Acute and convalescent COVID-19 samples came from the United States, Italy and Spain. T cells, B-cell-depleted T cells, or PBMCs provided the cDNA or gDNA that served as material.

As handled by the study authors: The assay estimated nucleated cells by amplifying reference gene primers. Assay used: immunoSEQ multiplex PCR; TCRdb lists only in-frame clones, some missing. That table is the source of V, J and clone size, and D and trimming were worked out from the DNA. Among about 180,000 clones listed, about 84% were seen once. In germline, CDR1 is SGDLS, CDR2 YYNGEE. Trimming at V came to 0 bases and at J to 6 bases, leaving 3 bases not matched to a gene. This CDR3 comprises 15 residues. The clonotype comes from a human donor in a cohort sampled during active COVID-19. The chain links TRBV9 to TRBJ2-1; the match to TRBD2 covers 10 bases. Sequenced sample: peripheral blood. This chain's CDR3 is CASSVVAGGGNEQFF. For the CDR3, the DNA is TGTGCCAGCAGCGTAGTAGCGGGGGGAGGCAATGAGCAGTTCTTC.